The 6 T cell receptor beta chains below come from one sample, sequenced in a study of blood T cell repertoires in COVID-19. Here immunoSEQ multiplex PCR was the method, and the copy in TCRdb shows in-frame clones only, minus some. The data show approximately 190,000 clones, around 80% seen once. Input material: peripheral blood. These receptors originate from a young man with active or convalescent COVID-19.

This chain joins TRBV14 and TRBJ1-3, with a tentative D call TRBD1 (6 bases). Trimming cost V 2 bases and J 2 bases, with 10 bases left between them. The V gene's germline CDR1 is SGHDN and CDR2 FVKESK. This CDR3 contains 15 residues. The CDR3 DNA sequence: TGTGCCAGCAGCCAAACAGGGATCGCTGGAAACACCATATATTTT. Its translation: CASSQTGIAGNTIYF.

This rearrangement joins TRBV12-3 or TRBV12-4 to TRBJ1-2; unclear D gene. Trimming removed 2 bases at V and 8 bases at J, with 6 bases between. The CDR3 has 11 residues. The CDR3 DNA reads TGTGCCAGCAGTTTATCTGGCGGCTACACCTTC. This translates into CASSLSGGYTF.

This clone was observed a handful of times. The chain employs TRBV30 and TRBJ1-2; TRBD1 aligns across 7 bases. The CDR3 length is 15 residues. J gave up 4 bases and V 3 bases, and 11 bases lay outside the gene matches. The germline V gene has CDR1 GTSNPN and CDR2 SVGIG (reference sequence). The CDR3: CAWRRPGGSAYGYTF. The CDR3 DNA reads TGTGCCTGGAGAAGACCAGGGGGTTCGGCCTATGGCTACACCTTC.

Concerning this clone: This same CDR3 is encoded by further DNA sequences in the sample. J is TRBJ1-2 and V is TRBV10-3; unclear D gene. The CDR3 totals 13 residues. Germline values: CDR1 ENHRY, CDR2 SYGVKD. V lost 0 bases to trimming and J lost 5 bases, with 7 bases between them. In DNA, the CDR3 is TGTGCCATCAGTGAGTCAGGAGATTATGGCTACACCTTC. It encodes CAISESGDYGYTF.

In DNA form, the CDR3 reads TGTGCCAGCAGCGTGCGGGGGCAGGGGGCAAACGAGCAGTACTTC. Translating it yields CASSVRGQGANEQYF. The chain combines TRBV9 with TRBJ2-7; TRBD1 might be the D (8 bases). This CDR3 has 15 amino acids. Trimming removed 2 bases from V and 5 bases from J, with 17 bases in between. Germline V lookup: CDR1 SGDLS, CDR2 YYNGEE. The complete variable domain, with remaining parts taken from reference TRBV9 and TRBJ2-7, reads DSGVTQTPKHLITATGQRVTLRCSPRSGDLSVYWYQQSLDQGLQFLIQYYNGEERAKGNILERFSAQQFPDLHSELNLSSLELGDSALYFCASSVRGQGANEQYFGPGTRLTVT.

V usage is TRBV15 and J usage is TRBJ2-7, with 11 bases aligning to TRBD2. CDR1 is LNHNV and CDR2 is YYDKDF in the germline V gene (reference sequence). This CDR3 is built from 19 residues. V lost 1 base to trimming and J lost 2 bases; unmatched junction nucleotides: 13. This chain's CDR3 is CATSRVRAELAGDPYEQYF. CDR3 coding DNA: TGTGCCACCAGCAGAGTTAGGGCGGAACTAGCGGGAGATCCCTACGAGCAGTACTTC.